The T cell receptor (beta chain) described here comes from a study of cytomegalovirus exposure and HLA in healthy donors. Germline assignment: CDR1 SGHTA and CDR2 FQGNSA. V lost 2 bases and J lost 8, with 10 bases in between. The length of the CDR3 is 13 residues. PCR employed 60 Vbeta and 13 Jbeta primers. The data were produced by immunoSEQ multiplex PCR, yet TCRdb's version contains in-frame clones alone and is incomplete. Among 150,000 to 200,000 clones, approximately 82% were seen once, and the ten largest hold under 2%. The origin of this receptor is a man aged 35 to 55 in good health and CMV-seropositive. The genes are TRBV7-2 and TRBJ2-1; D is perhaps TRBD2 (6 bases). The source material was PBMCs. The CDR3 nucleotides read TGTGCCAGCAGCTTAAATAGGGAGGATGAGCAGTTCTTC. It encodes CASSLNREDEQFF.